This T cell receptor beta chain was captured in a study of graft-versus-host responses after intestinal transplantation. About the study: Recipients had transplants, and these were multivisceral, liver-intestinal, or isolated intestinal. Findings and caveats of the study: Detection of GvH clones occurred in recipient marrow, and some had their first appearance in ileum or blood.

Produced via immunoSEQ multiplex PCR; TCRdb's table is partial and in-frame only. The sample holds about 16,000 clones, roughly 84% seen once. The CDR3 is 15 amino acids. Trimming at V came to 5 bases and at J to 7 bases, leaving 8 bases not matched to a gene. Germline CDR1 is MNHEY and CDR2 is SMNVEV (reference sequence). The authors processed graft tissue to release intraepithelial and lamina propria lymphocytes. As regards this clone: What it binds is unknown.

The receptor was derived from a human patient who received an intestinal transplant, so some T cells may come from the graft donor. The specimen was ileum tissue, collected just under 600 days after intestinal transplantation. The genes are TRBV27 and TRBJ1-6; 7 bases are a match to TRBD1. CDR3 coding DNA: TGTGCCAGCAGTCGAGACAGGGCGAGAAATTCACCCCTCCACTTT. Residues: CASSRDRARNSPLHF.